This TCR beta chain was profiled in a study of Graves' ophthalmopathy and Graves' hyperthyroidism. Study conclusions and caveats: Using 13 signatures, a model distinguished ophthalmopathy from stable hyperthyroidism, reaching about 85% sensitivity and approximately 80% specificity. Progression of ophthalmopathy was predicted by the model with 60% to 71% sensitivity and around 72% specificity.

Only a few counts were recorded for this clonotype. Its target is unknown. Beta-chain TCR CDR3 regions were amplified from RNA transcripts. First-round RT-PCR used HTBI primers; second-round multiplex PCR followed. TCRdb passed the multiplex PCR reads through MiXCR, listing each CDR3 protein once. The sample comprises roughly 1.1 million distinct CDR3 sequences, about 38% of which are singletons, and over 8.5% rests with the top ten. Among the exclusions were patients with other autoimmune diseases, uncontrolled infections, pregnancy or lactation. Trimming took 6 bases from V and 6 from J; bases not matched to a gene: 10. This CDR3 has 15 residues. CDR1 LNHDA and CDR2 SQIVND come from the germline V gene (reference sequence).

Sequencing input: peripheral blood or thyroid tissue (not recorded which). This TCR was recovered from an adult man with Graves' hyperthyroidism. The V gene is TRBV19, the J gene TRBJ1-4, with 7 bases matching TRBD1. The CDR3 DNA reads TGTGCCAGTAGCCCGACAGGGACGCTTGATGAAAAACTGTTTTTT. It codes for CASSPTGTLDEKLFF.